The rows below give T cell receptor beta chains drawn from one sample of a study of regulatory T cells in long-lasting Graves disease. Each CDR3 protein is one row after TCRdb ran MiXCR on the multiplex PCR reads. In the table there are 360,000 or so distinct CDR3 sequences, approximately 25% of which are singletons. The sample here was peripheral blood mononuclear cells (PBMCs), taken when the disease was refractory, from a patient treated with antithyroid drugs. Receptor source: a woman aged 35 to 49 with Graves disease. Each CDR3 is given with its conserved first and last residue. Fields, in order: J gene, clone size, V gene, CDR3 protein. Clone size is not always given. Where it is, it says once, few, many or a class for expanded clones.

j_gene: TRBJ2-2; abundance: many; v_gene: TRBV6-5; CDR3aa: CASSYSGTGASTGELFF
j_gene: TRBJ1-2; abundance: .; v_gene: TRBV28; CDR3aa: CASSILSGTGAPNYGYTF
j_gene: TRBJ2-4; abundance: many; v_gene: TRBV28; CDR3aa: CATLSRDRGPWGLAKNIQYF
j_gene: TRBJ1-1; abundance: few; v_gene: TRBV7-9; CDR3aa: CASSNRSTEAFF
j_gene: TRBJ1-6; abundance: once; v_gene: TRBV7-8; CDR3aa: CASSFGILGQGASSYNSPLHF
j_gene: TRBJ1-5; abundance: .; v_gene: TRBV5-6; CDR3aa: CASSFGQLSNQPQHF
j_gene: TRBJ2-2; abundance: .; v_gene: TRBV19; CDR3aa: CASSTPGSVGGRTGELFF
j_gene: TRBJ2-7; abundance: .; v_gene: TRBV6-5; CDR3aa: CASSYSGRDSYEQYF
j_gene: TRBJ1-1; abundance: few; v_gene: TRBV7-3; CDR3aa: CASSLRANPAVSEAFF
j_gene: TRBJ1-1; abundance: many; v_gene: TRBV5-1; CDR3aa: CASRPAALLNTEAFF
j_gene: TRBJ1-2; abundance: .; v_gene: TRBV5-1; CDR3aa: CASSLAPLTGGSYGYTF
j_gene: TRBJ2-7; abundance: many; v_gene: TRBV10-3; CDR3aa: CAISLDAFTPYEQYF
j_gene: TRBJ1-5; abundance: many; v_gene: TRBV11-2; CDR3aa: CASSLGAFGDQPQHF
j_gene: TRBJ2-5; abundance: many; v_gene: TRBV6-2/TRBV6-3; CDR3aa: CASSAGTNAKETQYF
j_gene: TRBJ1-2; abundance: .; v_gene: TRBV29-1; CDR3aa: CSVEMAARSYGYTF
j_gene: TRBJ1-2; abundance: many; v_gene: TRBV7-9; CDR3aa: CASSLGAASGYTF
j_gene: TRBJ2-1; abundance: .; v_gene: TRBV6-2/TRBV6-3; CDR3aa: CASSVKDNPYSYNEQFF
j_gene: TRBJ2-5; abundance: .; v_gene: TRBV5-6; CDR3aa: CASSMRGPGETQYF
j_gene: TRBJ2-7; abundance: few; v_gene: TRBV4-1; CDR3aa: CASSHPDRRYEQYF
j_gene: TRBJ1-1; abundance: many; v_gene: TRBV5-5; CDR3aa: CASSYPRDTEAFF
j_gene: TRBJ1-3; abundance: few; v_gene: TRBV28; CDR3aa: CASSFRDDSISGNTIYF
j_gene: TRBJ2-5; abundance: many; v_gene: TRBV3-1; CDR3aa: CASSLLRTAGETQYF
j_gene: TRBJ2-5; abundance: many; v_gene: TRBV20-1; CDR3aa: CSARDHWSLLQETQYF
j_gene: TRBJ1-5; abundance: few; v_gene: TRBV5-5; CDR3aa: CASSTRGGRVSNQPQHF
j_gene: TRBJ2-3; abundance: .; v_gene: TRBV28; CDR3aa: CASSLYAGASTDTQYF
j_gene: TRBJ1-5; abundance: .; v_gene: TRBV5-1; CDR3aa: CASSLKREVQPQHF
j_gene: TRBJ2-5; abundance: many; v_gene: TRBV2; CDR3aa: CASSSWTGSGETQYF
j_gene: TRBJ2-6; abundance: .; v_gene: TRBV28; CDR3aa: CASSWSRALSGANVLTF
j_gene: TRBJ1-5; abundance: many; v_gene: TRBV6-1; CDR3aa: CASTQSGANQPQHF
j_gene: TRBJ1-5; abundance: few; v_gene: TRBV19; CDR3aa: CASSITAAMGPQHF
j_gene: TRBJ1-1; abundance: few; v_gene: TRBV5-4; CDR3aa: CASSFRLHEAFF
j_gene: TRBJ1-3; abundance: few; v_gene: TRBV6-1; CDR3aa: CAGGTVGNTIYF
j_gene: TRBJ2-3; abundance: .; v_gene: TRBV2; CDR3aa: CATMGEAYTDTQYF
j_gene: TRBJ1-4; abundance: few; v_gene: TRBV19; CDR3aa: CASSKLGRRRGAANEKLFF
j_gene: TRBJ1-4; abundance: once; v_gene: TRBV29-1; CDR3aa: CSVAAGGGNEKLFF
j_gene: TRBJ2-3; abundance: .; v_gene: TRBV28; CDR3aa: CASSSFRDSLWVNTDTQYF
j_gene: TRBJ2-7; abundance: .; v_gene: TRBV10-3; CDR3aa: CAISPSPVYEQYF
j_gene: TRBJ1-5; abundance: many; v_gene: TRBV6-1; CDR3aa: CASSPIDPGRVGPQHF
j_gene: TRBJ1-6; abundance: few; v_gene: TRBV15; CDR3aa: CATSRVSDRPPLHF
j_gene: TRBJ1-2; abundance: many; v_gene: TRBV28; CDR3aa: CASIMGGQGYGYTF
j_gene: TRBJ1-5; abundance: .; v_gene: TRBV19; CDR3aa: CASSITGQAFQPQHF
j_gene: TRBJ1-1; abundance: many; v_gene: TRBV11-3; CDR3aa: CASSSSSTDNTEAFF
j_gene: TRBJ2-5; abundance: many; v_gene: TRBV28; CDR3aa: CASRTPGQRRTQYF
j_gene: TRBJ2-6; abundance: few; v_gene: TRBV7-9; CDR3aa: CASSFSLSQGSTGANVLTF
j_gene: TRBJ2-4; abundance: .; v_gene: TRBV6-1; CDR3aa: CASRQGALAKNIQYF
j_gene: TRBJ2-2; abundance: many; v_gene: TRBV6-1; CDR3aa: CASSEFQGNTGELFF
j_gene: TRBJ2-1; abundance: few; v_gene: TRBV28; CDR3aa: CASRDQYRDEQFF
j_gene: TRBJ2-1; abundance: .; v_gene: TRBV25-1; CDR3aa: CASSEGLATNEQFF
j_gene: TRBJ2-2; abundance: .; v_gene: TRBV20-1; CDR3aa: CSAPRTGELFF
j_gene: TRBJ2-7; abundance: many; v_gene: TRBV11-2; CDR3aa: CASSLSPARYEQYF
j_gene: TRBJ2-7; abundance: .; v_gene: TRBV20-1; CDR3aa: CSGLAQYEQYF
j_gene: TRBJ2-3; abundance: .; v_gene: TRBV6-1; CDR3aa: CASKKGPDGAYTQYF
j_gene: TRBJ2-7; abundance: many; v_gene: TRBV28; CDR3aa: CASTPISGTGYYEQYF
j_gene: TRBJ2-7; abundance: few; v_gene: TRBV20-1; CDR3aa: CSARSPGQGVYEQYF
j_gene: TRBJ2-7; abundance: many; v_gene: TRBV28; CDR3aa: CASSYQPREQYF
j_gene: TRBJ1-1; abundance: .; v_gene: TRBV20-1; CDR3aa: CSATGGVTTEAFF
j_gene: TRBJ2-4; abundance: many; v_gene: TRBV11-2; CDR3aa: CASSFGLLAKNIQYF
j_gene: TRBJ2-4; abundance: many; v_gene: TRBV28; CDR3aa: CASRGGLAGAVNIQYF
j_gene: TRBJ2-7; abundance: .; v_gene: TRBV5-5; CDR3aa: CASSLLGPSYEQYF